A selection of T cell receptor beta chains follows, all from one sample in a study of blood T cell repertoires in COVID-19. Profiled with immunoSEQ multiplex PCR; TCRdb holds only in-frame clones, not every one. The sample contains tens of thousands of clones, around 80% of which appear only once. The sample consisted of peripheral blood. All receptors come from a woman older than 75 with acute or convalescent COVID-19. The CDR3 runs from the conserved cysteine through the conserved F or W. A D gene is named only where the DNA matches it firmly. Clone size is not always given. Where it is, it says once, few, many or a class for expanded clones.

TRBJ2-3,TRBD2,-,TRBV2,CASSEGSLAGGSTDTQYF,TGTGCCAGCAGTGAAGGTTCGCTAGCGGGGGGGAGCACAGATACGCAGTATTTT
TRBJ1-4,TRBD1,-,TRBV11-2,CASSSGQGKGEKLFF,TGTGCCAGCAGCTCGGGACAGGGGAAGGGTGAAAAACTGTTTTTT
TRBJ2-2,-,-,TRBV5-8,CASTRSSVNTGELFF,TGTGCCAGCACCCGGAGTAGCGTGAACACCGGGGAGCTGTTTTTT
TRBJ1-1,TRBD1,-,TRBV10-3,CAITVSKRTGGVAFF,TGTGCCATCACGGTTTCTAAGAGGACAGGAGGGGTAGCTTTCTTT
TRBJ2-3,-,-,TRBV7-2,CASSLDRTDTQYF,TGTGCCAGCAGCTTAGATAGAACTGATACGCAGTATTTT
TRBJ1-1,-,-,TRBV15,CATSRETGGTEAFF,TGTGCCACCAGCAGAGAGACGGGTGGGACTGAAGCTTTCTTT
TRBJ1-5,-,-,TRBV5-1,CASSFGVDQPQHF,TGCGCCAGCAGCTTCGGGGTTGATCAGCCCCAGCATTTT
TRBJ2-6,TRBD1,-,TRBV25-1,CASSRGTGNAGANVLTF,TGTGCCAGCAGTCGCGGGACAGGGAATGCTGGGGCCAACGTCCTGACTTTC
TRBJ1-5,TRBD1,few,TRBV7-9,CASSLTGNQPQHF,TGTGCCAGCAGCTTGACAGGGAATCAGCCCCAGCATTTT
TRBJ1-2,-,-,TRBV5-4,CASSSPGTGGGYTF,TGTGCCAGCAGCTCACCTGGGACGGGGGGTGGCTACACCTTC
TRBJ1-1,TRBD1,-,TRBV29-1,CSGTPGGSNTEAFF,TGCAGCGGAACTCCAGGGGGCTCGAACACTGAAGCTTTCTTT
TRBJ2-7,-,few,TRBV10-1,CASSEAGRSYEQYF,TGCGCCAGCAGTGAAGCCGGCAGGTCCTACGAGCAGTACTTC
TRBJ1-1,TRBD1,few,TRBV19,CASSLSHPGQGIPNTEAFF,TGTGCCAGTAGTTTGTCCCATCCGGGACAGGGGATTCCGAACACTGAAGCTTTCTTT
TRBJ2-5,-,-,TRBV28,CASSLRGETQYF,TGTGCCAGCAGTTTACGGGGAGAGACCCAGTACTTC
TRBJ2-5,-,-,TRBV7-9,CASSWDIQETQYF,TGTGCCAGCAGCTGGGACATTCAAGAGACCCAGTACTTC
TRBJ2-1,TRBD2,-,TRBV5-1,CASSLGLAGGIGLNEQFF,TGCGCCAGCAGCTTGGGGCTAGCGGGCGGGATAGGGCTTAATGAGCAGTTCTTC
TRBJ2-5,TRBD1,-,TRBV3-1/TRBV3-2,CASSQPPGTGDETQYF,TGTGCCAGCAGCCAACCCCCCGGGACAGGGGATGAGACCCAGTACTTC
TRBJ2-1,-,-,TRBV7-2,CASSSTLVGAGEQFF,TGTGCCAGCAGCTCCACCCTCGTGGGAGCGGGTGAGCAGTTCTTC
TRBJ2-3,TRBD2,-,TRBV7-6,CASSSDGGALDTQYF,TGTGCCAGCAGCTCGGACGGGGGGGCCCTAGATACGCAGTATTTT
TRBJ2-3,-,-,TRBV5-1,CASSLGGLGKTDTQYF,TGCGCCAGCAGCTTGGGGGGACTTGGTAAAACAGATACGCAGTATTTT
TRBJ2-7,-,-,TRBV2,CASSGGGYEQYF,TGTGCCAGCAGTGGAGGAGGCTACGAGCAGTACTTC
TRBJ2-7,TRBD1,-,TRBV4-2,CASSQAASGTASYEQYF,TGTGCCAGCAGCCAAGCCGCCTCCGGGACAGCAAGCTACGAGCAGTACTTC
TRBJ1-1,-,-,TRBV21-1,CASDPTGGFEAFF,TGTGCCAGCGACCCTACAGGGGGCTTTGAAGCTTTCTTT
TRBJ2-5,-,-,TRBV11-2,CASSSDRQETQYF,TGTGCCAGCAGCTCGGACAGACAAGAGACCCAGTACTTC
TRBJ2-7,TRBD1,-,TRBV19,CASSAYGQVFNSYEQYF,TGTGCCAGTAGTGCATACGGACAGGTTTTCAACTCCTACGAGCAGTACTTC
TRBJ2-7,-,few,TRBV5-6,CASSSGLYEQYF,TGTGCCAGCAGCTCAGGATTGTACGAGCAGTACTTC
TRBJ1-1,-,-,TRBV24-1,CATSDPWTPLGAFF,TGTGCCACCAGTGATCCCTGGACACCACTCGGAGCTTTCTTT
TRBJ2-3,-,-,TRBV5-1,CASSSARGRTDTQYF,TGCGCCAGCAGCTCGGCGCGGGGGCGCACAGATACGCAGTATTTT
TRBJ2-7,-,few,TRBV3-1/TRBV3-2,CASSQGGRGAYEQYF,TGTGCCAGCAGCCAAGGCGGGCGGGGAGCCTACGAGCAGTACTTC
TRBJ2-3,-,-,TRBV18,CASSPAGSDTQYF,TGTGCCAGCTCACCAGCAGGCTCAGATACGCAGTATTTT
TRBJ1-1,-,-,TRBV19,CASNSGDWSEAFF,TGTGCCAGTAATTCGGGGGATTGGTCTGAAGCTTTCTTT
TRBJ1-4,-,-,TRBV6-5,CASSTVINEKLFF,TGTGCCAGCAGTACGGTAATAAATGAAAAACTGTTTTTT
TRBJ1-5,-,-,TRBV6-5,CASYGQPNQPQHF,TGTGCCAGCTATGGACAGCCCAATCAGCCCCAGCATTTT
TRBJ1-2,TRBD1,-,TRBV9,CASGRRQGGRYTF,TGTGCCAGCGGCCGGAGACAGGGCGGACGCTACACCTTC
TRBJ1-1,TRBD1,-,TRBV9,CASSVGQGTYEAFF,TGTGCCAGCAGCGTCGGACAGGGAACATATGAAGCTTTCTTT
TRBJ1-1,-,few,TRBV7-9,CASSLDTMNTEAFF,TGTGCCAGCAGCTTAGACACCATGAACACTGAAGCTTTCTTT
TRBJ1-4,-,-,TRBV25-1,CASSEVGRKLFF,TGTGCCAGCAGTGAAGTTGGGAGGAAACTGTTTTTT
TRBJ2-6,-,-,TRBV19,CASSIKVEQGRTGANVLTF,TGTGCCAGTAGTATTAAGGTGGAACAGGGAAGAACTGGGGCCAACGTCCTGACTTTC
TRBJ1-2,-,-,TRBV3-1/TRBV3-2,CASGYGGTYGYTF,TGTGCCAGCGGTTACGGGGGTACCTATGGCTACACCTTC
TRBJ1-5,TRBD1,-,TRBV6-1,CASSDQTGGNQPQHF,TGTGCCAGCAGTGACCAGACAGGGGGAAATCAGCCCCAGCATTTT
TRBJ2-7,TRBD2,-,TRBV2,CASHALAGIEQYF,TGTGCCAGCCACGCTTTAGCGGGAATCGAGCAGTACTTC
TRBJ1-1,TRBD1,-,TRBV29-1,CSVYLGQFYTEAFF,TGCAGCGTTTACCTGGGACAGTTCTACACTGAAGCTTTCTTT
TRBJ2-1,TRBD2,-,TRBV5-1,CASSLSPGGYNEQFF,TGCGCCAGCAGCTTGTCTCCGGGGGGCTACAATGAGCAGTTCTTC
TRBJ1-1,-,-,TRBV9,CASSVDIRTEAFF,TGTGCCAGCAGCGTAGACATCAGGACAGAAGCTTTCTTT
TRBJ2-7,TRBD2,-,TRBV18,CASSPPVLSGGTYEQYF,TGTGCCAGCTCACCACCAGTTCTATCGGGGGGAACCTACGAGCAGTACTTC
TRBJ1-2,-,once,TRBV6-1,CASSEAGSGGRYGYTF,TGTGCCAGCAGTGAAGCGGGGAGTGGAGGGCGGTATGGCTACACCTTC
TRBJ2-3,-,once,TRBV2,CASSPLTDTDTQYF,TGTGCCAGCAGTCCGCTGACAGACACAGATACGCAGTATTTT
TRBJ1-1,-,-,TRBV7-9,CASSPLLNTEAFF,TGTGCCAGCAGCCCACTCCTGAACACTGAAGCTTTCTTT
TRBJ2-7,-,-,TRBV18,CASSPAVTNEQYF,TGTGCCAGCTCACCGGCGGTGACCAACGAGCAGTACTTC
TRBJ2-1,-,once,TRBV11-2,CASSLQGEQFF,TGTGCCAGCAGCTTACAGGGTGAGCAGTTCTTC
TRBJ2-3,TRBD2,-,TRBV18,CASSPSPGTSGGTDTQYF,TGTGCCAGCTCACCAAGCCCAGGGACTAGCGGGGGTACAGATACGCAGTATTTT
TRBJ2-7,-,-,TRBV3-1/TRBV3-2,CASSHSGASYEQYF,TGTGCCAGCAGCCATTCAGGGGCCTCCTACGAGCAGTACTTC
TRBJ2-1,TRBD2,-,TRBV5-5,CASSLAGDNEQFF,TGTGCCAGCAGCCTAGCGGGAGACAATGAGCAGTTCTTC